This T cell receptor beta chain was observed in a study of CD8 T cells in ankylosing spondylitis. Study findings and constraints: Previously reported in reactive arthritis synovial fluid and blood were some of the motif variants. Disease-linked clones reportedly concentrated significantly in matched ankylosing spondylitis synovial fluid.

V was trimmed by 3 bases and J by 4 bases, leaving 15 bases between them. The V gene's germline CDR1 is KGHSH and CDR2 LQKENI. This CDR3 comprises 15 residues. TCRdb reprocessed the 5' RACE reads with MiXCR, giving one entry per CDR3 protein. The sample has a few hundred thousand distinct CDR3 sequences; around 10% are singletons. This clonotype has a handful of counts. The antigen remains undetermined. The rearrangement uses TRBV18 and TRBJ1-1; D call uncertain. Sequenced input: blood, either unsorted or a sorted T cell fraction (not recorded which). The receptor comes from a female donor with ankylosing spondylitis or in good health (not recorded which). This CDR3 is CASSPEQTLRTEAFF. CDR3 sequence (DNA): TGTGCCAGCTCACCGGAACAGACATTGCGCACTGAAGCTTTCTTT.